The rows below give T cell receptor beta chains drawn from one sample of a study of T-cell reconstitution after alpha-beta-depleted transplantation in children. Each CDR3 protein is one row after TCRdb ran MiXCR on the PCR reads. The table records approximately 47,000 distinct CDR3 sequences, roughly 52% of them present only once. The material was peripheral blood, obtained before TCRalphabeta/CD19-depleted stem cell transplant. Source of these receptors: a boy under three years old with SCID, due to receive a stem cell transplant. Each CDR3 is given with its conserved first and last residue. The D gene is left open where the match is weak. Rows give clone size only sometimes, using once, few, many, or a class for an expanded clone.

j_call,v_call,d_call,clone_size,cdr3_aa,cdr3_nt
TRBJ1-1,TRBV23-1,.,.,CASSHIKQVEGNTEAFF,TGCGCCAGCAGTCATATAAAGCAGGTGGAAGGAAACACTGAAGCTTTCTTT
TRBJ1-1,TRBV29-1,.,.,CSVTPQETEAFF,TGCAGCGTGACCCCCCAGGAGACTGAAGCTTTCTTT
TRBJ1-2,TRBV18,TRBD1,.,CASSPPMGQGSGYTF,TGTGCCAGCTCACCACCCATGGGACAGGGAAGTGGCTACACCTTC
TRBJ2-3,TRBV7-3,.,.,CASSPVGGGLSTDTQYF,TGTGCCAGCAGCCCGGTTGGGGGGGGGCTCTCCACAGATACGCAGTATTTT
TRBJ2-3,TRBV4-3,TRBD2,few,CASSQTSGDPDTQYF,TGCGCCAGCAGCCAAACTAGCGGGGACCCAGATACGCAGTATTTT
TRBJ2-2,TRBV6-4,.,few,CASSDRNTGELFF,TGTGCCAGCAGTGACAGGAACACCGGGGAGCTGTTTTTT
TRBJ2-6,TRBV4-3,.,.,CASSLDSFGANVLTF,TGCGCCAGCAGCCTGGACAGTTTTGGGGCCAACGTCCTGACTTTC
TRBJ2-5,TRBV9,TRBD2,.,CASSLGTSGPWNQETQYF,TGTGCCAGCAGCCTTGGGACTAGCGGGCCCTGGAATCAAGAGACCCAGTACTTC
TRBJ1-1,TRBV28,.,once,CASTMGGPEAFF,TGTGCCAGCACCATGGGGGGGCCTGAAGCTTTCTTT
TRBJ1-6,TRBV7-2,.,.,CASTDYIPSLHF,TGTGCCAGTACGGACTACATTCCGTCCCTCCACTTT
TRBJ2-4,TRBV28,.,.,CASGIGGLAKNIQYF,TGTGCCAGCGGTATTGGAGGGCTAGCCAAAAACATTCAGTACTTC
TRBJ1-1,TRBV12-3/TRBV12-4,.,many,CASSLSGQPNTEAFF,TGTGCCAGCAGTTTGTCCGGGCAGCCGAACACTGAAGCTTTCTTT
TRBJ1-6,TRBV10-3,.,.,CAISTIQGRGSPLHF,TGTGCCATCAGTACTATCCAGGGCCGCGGATCACCCCTCCACTTT
TRBJ2-7,TRBV12-3/TRBV12-4,TRBD1,.,CASSLRDSRYEQYF,TGTGCCAGCAGTTTAAGGGACAGCCGCTACGAGCAGTACTTC
TRBJ1-4,TRBV7-9,.,medium-sized,CASSLSGNTNEKLFF,TGTGCCAGCAGCTTATCGGGTAATACTAATGAAAAACTGTTTTTT
TRBJ2-2,TRBV4-2,TRBD2,.,CASSDGEGDTGELFF,TGTGCCAGCAGCGATGGGGAGGGAGACACCGGGGAGCTGTTTTTT
TRBJ2-5,TRBV29-1,.,.,CSVETGSGETQYF,TGCAGCGTTGAAACGGGGTCGGGCGAGACCCAGTACTTC
TRBJ2-1,TRBV12-3/TRBV12-4,TRBD1,.,CASSLGTGAYNEQFF,TGTGCCAGCAGTTTAGGGACAGGGGCCTACAATGAGCAGTTCTTC
TRBJ2-5,TRBV3-1,.,.,CASSLESRETQHF,TGTGCCAGCAGCTTAGAGTCGAGGGAGACCCAGCACTTC
TRBJ1-5,TRBV6-2/TRBV6-3,.,.,CAAGRNQPQHF,TGTGCCGCCGGGCGGAATCAGCCCCAGCATTTT
TRBJ2-6,TRBV15,TRBD1,.,CATSRATGGGANVLTF,TGTGCCACCAGCAGAGCGACAGGGGGAGGGGCCAACGTCCTGACTTTC
TRBJ1-2,TRBV12-3/TRBV12-4,.,.,CASSLMFRDYGYTF,TGTGCCAGCAGTTTAATGTTCAGGGACTATGGCTACACCTTC
TRBJ2-2,TRBV12-3/TRBV12-4,.,few,CASSFQGIGELFF,TGTGCCAGCAGTTTTCAGGGAATCGGGGAGCTGTTTTTT
TRBJ1-5,TRBV4-1,.,.,CASSQIGAGTKNQPQHF,TGCGCCAGCAGCCAAATAGGAGCAGGGACTAAAAATCAGCCCCAGCATTTT
TRBJ2-3,TRBV27,.,.,CATTGAGEGSDTQYF,TGTGCCACCACTGGGGCAGGGGAGGGGTCAGATACGCAGTATTTT
TRBJ2-3,TRBV9,.,.,CASSVGRGRSSTDTQYF,TGTGCCAGCAGCGTAGGACGGGGGAGGTCTAGCACAGATACGCAGTATTTT
TRBJ1-6,TRBV20-1,TRBD1,many,CSARPGQENSPLHF,TGCAGTGCTAGACCGGGACAGGAAAATTCACCCCTCCACTTT
TRBJ1-5,TRBV4-1,.,.,CASSQEIFGSNQPQHF,TGCGCCAGCAGCCAAGAGATATTCGGGAGCAATCAGCCCCAGCATTTT
TRBJ2-1,TRBV20-1,.,.,CSAIALLSGNEQFF,TGCAGTGCTATAGCCCTCCTGTCTGGCAATGAGCAGTTCTTC
TRBJ1-5,TRBV5-1,TRBD1,.,CASSLGDRNQPQHF,TGCGCCAGCAGCTTGGGGGACAGAAATCAGCCCCAGCATTTT
TRBJ2-7,TRBV25-1,.,.,CASRRRDEQYF,TGTGCCAGCCGACGTAGGGACGAGCAGTACTTC
TRBJ2-1,TRBV12-3/TRBV12-4,TRBD1,.,CASSLAGTVYNEQFF,TGTGCCAGCAGTTTAGCGGGGACAGTTTACAATGAGCAGTTCTTC
TRBJ1-5,TRBV20-1,TRBD1,.,CSARVPGQGALNQPQHF,TGCAGTGCTAGAGTCCCGGGACAGGGGGCCCTCAATCAGCCCCAGCATTTT
TRBJ1-1,TRBV5-1,TRBD1,few,CASSSQGAQGMNTEAFF,TGCGCCAGCAGCTCACAGGGGGCGCAGGGCATGAACACTGAAGCTTTCTTT
TRBJ2-3,TRBV6-5,TRBD1,few,CASSSTTGLTPDTQYF,TGTGCCAGCAGTTCTACGACAGGGCTGACACCAGATACGCAGTATTTT
TRBJ2-1,TRBV24-1,.,once,CATSDLQEDEQFF,TGTGCCACCAGTGATTTGCAGGAAGATGAGCAGTTCTTC
TRBJ2-3,TRBV7-8,TRBD2,few,CASSSTSAPDTQYF,TGTGCCAGCAGCTCCACTAGCGCCCCCGATACGCAGTATTTT
TRBJ1-1,TRBV4-3,.,.,CASSQDTGLGTEAFF,TGCGCCAGCAGCCAAGATACAGGCTTGGGCACTGAAGCTTTCTTT
TRBJ2-3,TRBV7-2,TRBD1,.,CASSPDRGTDTQYF,TGTGCCAGCAGCCCGGACAGGGGGACAGATACGCAGTATTTT
TRBJ2-1,TRBV20-1,.,.,CSTSKAGTYNEQFF,TGCAGTACCTCGAAGGCGGGGACCTACAATGAGCAGTTCTTC
TRBJ2-1,TRBV3-1,.,.,CASSQEKGSNEQFF,TGTGCCAGCAGCCAAGAAAAGGGATCCAATGAGCAGTTCTTC
TRBJ1-2,TRBV18,.,.,CASSLSASYGYTF,TGTGCCAGCTCACTCTCCGCGAGCTATGGCTACACCTTC
TRBJ1-1,TRBV20-1,TRBD1,.,CSAQDPGQGYTEAFF,TGCAGTGCACAAGATCCGGGACAGGGGTACACTGAAGCTTTCTTT
TRBJ2-3,TRBV20-1,TRBD1,few,CSAENTGARSTDTQYF,TGCAGTGCTGAAAATACAGGGGCCCGTAGCACAGATACGCAGTATTTT
TRBJ2-7,TRBV7-2,TRBD2,once,CASSFVTSGGREQYF,TGTGCCAGCAGCTTCGTGACTAGCGGGGGGCGCGAGCAGTACTTC
TRBJ1-1,TRBV5-3,.,.,CARSLVVRDTEAFF,TGTGCCAGAAGCTTGGTAGTCAGGGACACTGAAGCTTTCTTT
TRBJ2-5,TRBV7-2,TRBD2,.,CASRGLAGGRETQYF,TGTGCCAGCAGGGGACTAGCGGGGGGGAGAGAGACCCAGTACTTC
TRBJ2-7,TRBV5-1,.,.,CASSTGDNYEQYF,TGCGCCAGCAGCACCGGGGACAACTACGAGCAGTACTTC
TRBJ2-7,TRBV6-5,.,many,CASQEGESYEQYF,TGTGCCAGCCAAGAAGGGGAGAGCTACGAGCAGTACTTC
TRBJ2-5,TRBV7-7,TRBD1,few,CASSLQGAPQETQYF,TGTGCCAGCAGCCTACAGGGGGCCCCCCAAGAGACCCAGTACTTC
TRBJ2-1,TRBV6-2/TRBV6-3,TRBD1,few,CASTPSGTGPYNEQFF,TGTGCCAGCACCCCGTCGGGGACAGGGCCCTACAATGAGCAGTTCTTC
TRBJ1-2,TRBV25-1,.,.,CASSDPLGANYGYTF,TGTGCCAGCAGTGACCCTCTGGGAGCTAACTATGGCTACACCTTC
TRBJ1-2,TRBV6-5,TRBD1,.,CASTDRGHGYTF,TGTGCCAGCACTGACAGGGGGCATGGCTACACCTTC
TRBJ2-2,TRBV10-3,.,.,CAMRTPDVRGELFF,TGTGCCATGCGGACTCCTGACGTCCGCGGGGAGCTGTTTTTT
TRBJ2-3,TRBV7-6,TRBD1,many,CASRPGQGRGIDTQYF,TGTGCCAGCAGACCCGGACAGGGACGGGGAATCGATACGCAGTATTTT